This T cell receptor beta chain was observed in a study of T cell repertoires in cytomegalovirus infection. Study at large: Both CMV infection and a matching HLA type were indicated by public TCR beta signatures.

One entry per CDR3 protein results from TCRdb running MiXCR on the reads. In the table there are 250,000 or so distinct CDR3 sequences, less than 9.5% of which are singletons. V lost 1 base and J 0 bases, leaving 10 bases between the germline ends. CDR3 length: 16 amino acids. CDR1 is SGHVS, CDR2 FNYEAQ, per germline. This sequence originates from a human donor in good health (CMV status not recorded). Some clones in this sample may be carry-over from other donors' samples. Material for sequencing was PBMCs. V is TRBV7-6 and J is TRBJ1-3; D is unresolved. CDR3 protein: CASSLGAGLSGNTIYF. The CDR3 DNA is TGTGCCAGCAGCTTAGGCGCAGGCCTCTCTGGAAACACCATATATTTT.